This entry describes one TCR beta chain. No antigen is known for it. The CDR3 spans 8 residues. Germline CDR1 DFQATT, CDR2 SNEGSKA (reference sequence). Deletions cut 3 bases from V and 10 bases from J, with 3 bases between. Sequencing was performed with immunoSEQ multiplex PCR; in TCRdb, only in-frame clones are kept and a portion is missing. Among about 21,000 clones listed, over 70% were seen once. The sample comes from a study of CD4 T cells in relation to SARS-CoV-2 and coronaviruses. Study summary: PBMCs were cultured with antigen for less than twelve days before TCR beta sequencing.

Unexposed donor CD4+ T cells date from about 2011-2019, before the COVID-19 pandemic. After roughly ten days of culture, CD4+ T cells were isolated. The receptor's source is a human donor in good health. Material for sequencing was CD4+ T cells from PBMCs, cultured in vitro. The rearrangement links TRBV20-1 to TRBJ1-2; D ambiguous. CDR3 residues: CSARDYTF. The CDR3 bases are TGCAGTGCTAGGGACTACACCTTC.